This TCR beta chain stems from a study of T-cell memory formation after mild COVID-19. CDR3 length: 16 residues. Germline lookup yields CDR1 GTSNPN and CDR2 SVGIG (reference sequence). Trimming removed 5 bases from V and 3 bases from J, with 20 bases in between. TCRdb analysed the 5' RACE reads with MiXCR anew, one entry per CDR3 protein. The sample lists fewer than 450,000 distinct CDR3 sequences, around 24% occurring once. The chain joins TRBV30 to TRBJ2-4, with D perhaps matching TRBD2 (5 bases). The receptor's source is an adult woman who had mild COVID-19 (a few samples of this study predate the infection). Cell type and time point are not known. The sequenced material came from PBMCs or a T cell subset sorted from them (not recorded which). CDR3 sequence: CAWASWSSAGKNIQYF. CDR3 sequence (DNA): TGTGCCTGGGCCTCGTGGAGTAGCGCTGGCAAAAACATTCAGTACTTC.